These 6 T cell receptor beta chains share one sample of origin, sequenced in a study of shared clonotypes between healthy human individuals. Produced via immunoSEQ multiplex PCR; TCRdb's table is partial and in-frame only. In the table there are fewer than 550,000 clones, about three quarters of which are singletons. Material: PBMCs. The origin of the receptors is a middle-aged woman in good health. Some clones in this sample may be carry-over from other donors' samples.

CDR3 DNA sequence: TGTGCCAGCAGTTTAAACGGAGTTAACTACGAGCAGTACTTC. It translates to CASSLNGVNYEQYF. The J gene is TRBJ2-7, the V gene TRBV27; D ambiguous. The CDR3 covers 14 residues. Per germline, CDR1 MNHEY and CDR2 SMNVEV (reference sequence). Trimming stripped 2 bases from V and 3 bases from J, with 11 bases between.

The count of this clone is one. V gene TRBV5-1 combines with J gene TRBJ1-2, with D unclear. The CDR3 is 14 residues long. The V and J ends lost 2 bases and 0 bases respectively, with 8 bases between them. The V gene's germline CDR1 is SGHRS and CDR2 YFSETQ. CDR3 nucleotides: TGCGCCAGCAGCTTTTCAGTGACTAACTATGGCTACACCTTC. This codes for CASSFSVTNYGYTF.

This clone was seen only once. Germline is not matched at one junction end, which may reflect a read error. The V call is TRBV6-5, the J call TRBJ2-7; D ambiguous. Germline V lookup: CDR1 MNHEY, CDR2 SVGAGI. The CDR3 totals 12 residues. The CDR3 nucleotides are TGTGCCATCAGTGATGGCATCTACGAGCAGTACTTC. Residues: CAISDGIYEQYF.

V and J are TRBV4-3 and TRBJ2-1; 8 bases agree with TRBD2. Germline V gives CDR1 LGHNA, CDR2 YSLEER. The CDR3 runs to 15 residues. V gave up 4 bases and J gave up 5 bases; unmatched junction bases: 7. DNA of the CDR3: TGCGCCAGCAGCCCAGGGACGGGAGGGAACAATGAGCAGTTCTTC. Translating it yields CASSPGTGGNNEQFF.

The chain combines TRBV30 with TRBJ2-5; a weak D match, TRBD1 (6 bases). Per germline, CDR1 GTSNPN and CDR2 SVGIG (reference sequence). V lost 3 bases to trimming and J lost 4 bases, with 9 bases between them. The CDR3 sequence is 12 residues long. In DNA, the CDR3 is TGTGCCTGGAGGGACAGTGGAGAGACCCAGTACTTC. Its protein product is CAWRDSGETQYF. Full variable domain (remainder filled in from reference TRBV30 and TRBJ2-5): SQTIHQWPATLVQPVGSPLSLECTVEGTSNPNLYWYRQAAGRGLQLLFYSVGIGQISSEVPQNLSASRPQDRQFILSSKKLLLSDSGFYLCAWRDSGETQYFGPGTRLLVL.

The chain couples TRBV9 to TRBJ2-1, with 8 positions matching TRBD2. The CDR3 is 20 amino acids. Per germline, CDR1 SGDLS and CDR2 YYNGEE. V shed 4 bases, J shed 0 bases, and the junction held 18 bases outside the gene matches. The CDR3: CASSLPGRGSGGSSYNEQFF. The CDR3 coding sequence is TGTGCCAGCAGCCTTCCCGGGCGCGGGAGCGGGGGAAGCTCCTACAATGAGCAGTTCTTC.